The clone carrying this T cell receptor beta chain occurred a few times. Its antigen is not identified. The CDR3 length is 15 residues. The ends were cut back, 1 base at V and 3 bases at J, with 9 bases in the middle. Germline CDR1 MGHDK, CDR2 SYGVNS. Treatment specified: oral pan-JAK inhibitor, 5-10 mg twice daily. The sequencing template was cDNA reverse transcribed from extracted RNA. The assay was immunoSEQ multiplex PCR, and TCRdb's table has in-frame clones only and misses some. This table holds 150,000 to 250,000 clones, roughly 50% found once. This record comes from a study of CD8+ T cells in alopecia areata. Study information: Patients took tofacitinib for 6 to 18 months, followed by 6 drug-free months.

Notes on the study in general: Sequencing of scalp samples also includes resident alphabeta T cells from normal skin. During tofacitinib treatment, many expanded lesional clones remained in scalp and blood. Mice gave a clearer picture of TCR sharing than patients did, possibly for HLA-related reasons.

This clonotype was obtained from a human donor with alopecia areata. Material: CD4+ T cells sorted from blood, obtained at week 24, from a patient treated with tofacitinib. The chain carries TRBV25-1 and TRBJ1-4, with no clear D. The CDR3 DNA follows: TGTGCCAGCAGTGAATTCCGGGGTCCTAATGAAAAACTGTTTTTT. The encoded protein is CASSEFRGPNEKLFF.